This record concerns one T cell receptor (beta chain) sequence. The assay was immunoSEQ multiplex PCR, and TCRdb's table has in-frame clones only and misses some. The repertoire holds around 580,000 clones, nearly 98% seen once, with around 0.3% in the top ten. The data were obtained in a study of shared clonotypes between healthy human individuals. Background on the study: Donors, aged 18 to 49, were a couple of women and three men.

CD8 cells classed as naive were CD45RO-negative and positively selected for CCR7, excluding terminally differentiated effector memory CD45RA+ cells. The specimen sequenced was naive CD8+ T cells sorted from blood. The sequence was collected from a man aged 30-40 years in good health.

This chain's CDR3 is CASSETMTGPNAFF. The CDR3 bases are TGTGCCAGCAGTGAAACCATGACAGGGCCCAATGCTTTCTTT. The V gene is TRBV2, the J gene TRBJ1-1, with 7 bases lining up with TRBD1. Germline V CDR1 and CDR2: SNHLY, FYNNEI. The V segment lost 2 bases and the J segment 11 bases; nucleotides outside the gene matches: 11. The CDR3 covers 14 residues. Full variable domain (remainder filled in from reference TRBV2 and TRBJ1-1): EPEVTQTPSHQVTQMGQEVILRCVPISNHLYFYWYRQILGQKVEFLVSFYNNEISEKSEIFDDQFSVERPDGSNFTLKIRSTKLEDSAMYFCASSETMTGPNAFFGQGTRLTVV.